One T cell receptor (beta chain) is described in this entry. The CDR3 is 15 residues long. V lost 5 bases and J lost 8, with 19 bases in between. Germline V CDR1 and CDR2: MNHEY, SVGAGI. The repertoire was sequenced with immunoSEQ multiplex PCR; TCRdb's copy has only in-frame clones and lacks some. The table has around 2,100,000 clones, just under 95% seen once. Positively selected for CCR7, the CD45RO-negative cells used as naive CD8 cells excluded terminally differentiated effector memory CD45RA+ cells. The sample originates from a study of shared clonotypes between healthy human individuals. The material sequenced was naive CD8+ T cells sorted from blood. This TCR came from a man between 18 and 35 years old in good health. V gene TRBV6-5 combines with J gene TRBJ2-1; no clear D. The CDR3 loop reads CASSPFAAVQDEQFF. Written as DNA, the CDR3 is TGTGCCAGCAGTCCGTTCGCTGCGGTTCAGGATGAGCAGTTCTTC.